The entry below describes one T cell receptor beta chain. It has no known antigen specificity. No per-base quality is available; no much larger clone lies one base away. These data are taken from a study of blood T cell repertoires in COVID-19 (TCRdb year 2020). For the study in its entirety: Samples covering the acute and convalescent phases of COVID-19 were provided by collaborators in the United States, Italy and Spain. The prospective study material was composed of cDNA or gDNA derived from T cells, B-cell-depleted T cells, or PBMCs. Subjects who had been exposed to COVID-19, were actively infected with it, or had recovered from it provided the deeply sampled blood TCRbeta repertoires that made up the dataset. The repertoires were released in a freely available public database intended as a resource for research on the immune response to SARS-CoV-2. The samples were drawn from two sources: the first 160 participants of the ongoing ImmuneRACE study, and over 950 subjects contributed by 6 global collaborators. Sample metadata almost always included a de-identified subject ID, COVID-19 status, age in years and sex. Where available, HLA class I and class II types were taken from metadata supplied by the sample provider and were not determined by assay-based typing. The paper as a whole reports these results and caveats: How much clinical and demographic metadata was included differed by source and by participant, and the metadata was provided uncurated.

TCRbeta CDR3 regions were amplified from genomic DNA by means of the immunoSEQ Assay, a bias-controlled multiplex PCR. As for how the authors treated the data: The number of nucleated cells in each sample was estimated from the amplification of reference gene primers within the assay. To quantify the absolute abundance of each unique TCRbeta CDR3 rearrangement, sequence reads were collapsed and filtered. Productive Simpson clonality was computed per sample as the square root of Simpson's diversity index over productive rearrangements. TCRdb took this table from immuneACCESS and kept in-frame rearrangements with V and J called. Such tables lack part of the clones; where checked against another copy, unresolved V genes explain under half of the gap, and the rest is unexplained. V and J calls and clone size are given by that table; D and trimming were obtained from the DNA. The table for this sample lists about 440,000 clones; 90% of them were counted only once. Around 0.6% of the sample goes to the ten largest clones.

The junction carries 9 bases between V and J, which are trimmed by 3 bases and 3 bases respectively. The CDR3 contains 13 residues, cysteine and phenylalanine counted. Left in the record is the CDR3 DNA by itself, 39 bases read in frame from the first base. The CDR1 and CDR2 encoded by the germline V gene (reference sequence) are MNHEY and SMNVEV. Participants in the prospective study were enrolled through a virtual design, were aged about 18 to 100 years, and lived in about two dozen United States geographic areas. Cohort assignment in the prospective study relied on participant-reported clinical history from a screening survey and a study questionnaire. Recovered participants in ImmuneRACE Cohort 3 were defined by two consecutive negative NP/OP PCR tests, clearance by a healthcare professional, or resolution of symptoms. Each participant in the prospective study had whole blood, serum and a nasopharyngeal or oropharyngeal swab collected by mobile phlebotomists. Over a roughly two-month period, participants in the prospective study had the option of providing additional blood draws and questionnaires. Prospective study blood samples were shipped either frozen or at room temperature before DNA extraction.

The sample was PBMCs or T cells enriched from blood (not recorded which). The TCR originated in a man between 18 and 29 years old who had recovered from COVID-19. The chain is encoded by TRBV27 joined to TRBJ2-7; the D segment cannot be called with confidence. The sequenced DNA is TGTGCCAGCAGTTTGGCCCGTGGCTACGAGCAGTACTTC. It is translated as CASSLARGYEQYF.